This T cell receptor beta chain was profiled in a study of identical twins. Each CDR3 protein is one row after TCRdb ran MiXCR on the 5' RACE reads. Of some 500,000 distinct CDR3 sequences in the sample, 13% to 15% were seen once. The study's findings and limits: Zero-insertion analyses might be partly confounded by invariant T cells like MAIT and iNKT.

There are 16 residues in the CDR3. Germline V gene sequence: CDR1 SGHTA, CDR2 FQGNSA. V dropped 5 bases and J dropped 0; count of bases not matched to a gene: 5. This clonotype was recorded a few times. What it recognizes is unknown. This sample was also put to use in a study of yellow fever vaccine responses in identical twins.

The chain recombines TRBV7-2 with TRBJ2-3, with TRBD2 matching 10 bases. The TCR was taken from a woman between 18 and 29 years old in good health. The sample consisted of CD4+ T cells sorted from blood. The CDR3 DNA follows: TGTGCCAGCAGCCTCAGCGGGAGGGCGAGCACAGATACGCAGTATTTT. Translation gives CASSLSGRASTDTQYF.